This TCR beta chain is drawn from a study of blood T cells in healthy people across ages. Study outcomes and limitations: Among T cells, TCR beta diversity per million cells dropped roughly linearly as age rose. Investigators treated diversity estimates from one million T cells as underestimates.

Each donor was a healthy Caucasian individual from Russia, aged about 6 to 100. Only a few counts were recorded for this clonotype. What it recognizes is unknown. The authors ran a second PCR of roughly 6 to 11 cycles using a sample-barcoded 5' primer and a J-beta primer mix. TCRdb passed the 5' RACE reads through MiXCR, listing each CDR3 protein once. The sample has some 1.5 million distinct CDR3 sequences, under 55% seen once; the top ten hold about 4%. The sequencing input was blood. The receptor was isolated from a woman younger than 30 in good health.

CDR3 in amino acids: CSASKGRNYEQYF. CDR3 nucleotides: TGCAGTGCTAGCAAGGGCCGGAATTACGAGCAGTACTTC. V and J are TRBV20-1 and TRBJ2-7; no definite D call. Germline CDR1 and CDR2: DFQATT and SNEGSKA (reference sequence). The length of the CDR3 is 13 residues. The ends were cut back, 3 bases at V and 4 bases at J, with 13 bases in the middle.